This TCR beta chain was recovered during a study of early T cells in non-severe SARS-CoV-2 infection. The ends were cut back, 2 bases at V and 5 bases at J, with 5 bases in the middle. This CDR3 spans 11 amino acids. CDR1 is SGHDT, CDR2 YYEEEE, per germline. TCRdb ran MiXCR on the 5' RACE reads and lists one entry per CDR3 protein. The repertoire has about 86,000 distinct CDR3 sequences, approximately 15% of them found once; the top ten carry over 6.5%. The specimen sequenced was whole blood. This TCR came from an adult who was a healthcare worker with PCR-confirmed SARS-CoV-2 infection or an uninfected control (not recorded which). The rearrangement links TRBV5-6 to TRBJ2-7; D unresolved. The DNA for the CDR3 is TGTGCCAGCAGCTTTACCCACGAGCAGTACTTC. Its protein is CASSFTHEQYF. The full variable domain, its missing parts supplied by reference TRBV5-6 and TRBJ2-7, is DAGVTQSPTHLIKTRGQQVTLRCSPKSGHDTVSWYQQALGQGPQFIFQYYEEEERQRGNFPDRFSGHQFPNYSSELNVNALLLGDSALYLCASSFTHEQYFGPGTRLTVT.